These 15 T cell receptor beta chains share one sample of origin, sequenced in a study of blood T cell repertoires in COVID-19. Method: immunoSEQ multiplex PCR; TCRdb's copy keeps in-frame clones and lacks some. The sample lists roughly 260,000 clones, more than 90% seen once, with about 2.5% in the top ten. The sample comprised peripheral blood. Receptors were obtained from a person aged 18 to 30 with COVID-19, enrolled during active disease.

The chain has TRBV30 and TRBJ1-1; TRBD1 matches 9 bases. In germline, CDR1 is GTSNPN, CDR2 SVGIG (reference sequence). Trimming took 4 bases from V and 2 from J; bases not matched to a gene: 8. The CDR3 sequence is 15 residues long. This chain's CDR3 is CAWNLGGQGNTEAFF. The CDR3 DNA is TGTGCCTGGAATCTAGGGGGACAGGGAAACACTGAAGCTTTCTTT.

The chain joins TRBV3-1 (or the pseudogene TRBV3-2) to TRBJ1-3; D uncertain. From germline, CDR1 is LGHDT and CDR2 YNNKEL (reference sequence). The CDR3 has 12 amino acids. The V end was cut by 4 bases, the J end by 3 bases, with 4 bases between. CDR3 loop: CASSPVGNTIYF. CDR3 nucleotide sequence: TGTGCCAGCAGCCCGGTTGGAAACACCATATATTTT.

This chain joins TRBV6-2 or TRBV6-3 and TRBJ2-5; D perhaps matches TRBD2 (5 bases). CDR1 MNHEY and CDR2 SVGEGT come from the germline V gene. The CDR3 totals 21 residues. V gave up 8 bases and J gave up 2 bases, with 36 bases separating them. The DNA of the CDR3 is TGTGCCAGCGGCCAACCCGGAAGTGGACTTCCACTCGTAGGAGTACAAGAGACCCAGTACTTC. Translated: CASGQPGSGLPLVGVQETQYF.

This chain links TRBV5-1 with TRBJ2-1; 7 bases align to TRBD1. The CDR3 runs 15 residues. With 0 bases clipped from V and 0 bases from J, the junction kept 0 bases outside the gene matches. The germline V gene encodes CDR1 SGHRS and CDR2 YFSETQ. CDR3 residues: CASSLGQGSYNEQFF. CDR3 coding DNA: TGCGCCAGCAGCTTGGGACAGGGCTCCTACAATGAGCAGTTCTTC.

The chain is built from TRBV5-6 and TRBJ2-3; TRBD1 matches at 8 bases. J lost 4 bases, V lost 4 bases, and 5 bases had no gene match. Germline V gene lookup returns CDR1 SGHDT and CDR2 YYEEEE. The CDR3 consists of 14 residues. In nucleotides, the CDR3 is TGTGCCAGCAGCCAGGGGGCGCGTCCAGATACGCAGTATTTT. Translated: CASSQGARPDTQYF. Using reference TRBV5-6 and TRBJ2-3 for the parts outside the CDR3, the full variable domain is DAGVTQSPTHLIKTRGQQVTLRCSPKSGHDTVSWYQQALGQGPQFIFQYYEEEERQRGNFPDRFSGHQFPNYSSELNVNALLLGDSALYLCASSQGARPDTQYFGPGTRLTVL.

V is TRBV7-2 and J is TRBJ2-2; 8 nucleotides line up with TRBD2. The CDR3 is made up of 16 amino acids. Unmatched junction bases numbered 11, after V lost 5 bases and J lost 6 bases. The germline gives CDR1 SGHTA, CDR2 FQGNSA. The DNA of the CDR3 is TGTGCCAGCAGCCTTAGTGGGACTAGTAACGCCGGGGAGCTGTTTTTT. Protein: CASSLSGTSNAGELFF.

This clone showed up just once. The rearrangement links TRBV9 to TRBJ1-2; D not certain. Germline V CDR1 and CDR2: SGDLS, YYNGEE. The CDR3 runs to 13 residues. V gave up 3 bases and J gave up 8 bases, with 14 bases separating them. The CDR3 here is CASSAVDWSGYTF. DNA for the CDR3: TGTGCCAGCAGCGCGGTGGACTGGTCCGGCTACACCTTC.

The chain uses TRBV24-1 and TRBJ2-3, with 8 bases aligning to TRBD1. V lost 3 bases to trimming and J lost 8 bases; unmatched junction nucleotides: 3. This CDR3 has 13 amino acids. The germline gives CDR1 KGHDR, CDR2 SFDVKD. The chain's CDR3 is CATSDQGAVTQYF. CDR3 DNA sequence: TGTGCCACCAGTGATCAGGGGGCGGTTACGCAGTATTTT.

The CDR3 DNA sequence: TGTGCCAGCAGCCAGGAGGGACAGGTCCAATTCTATGGCTACACCTTC. As protein: CASSQEGQVQFYGYTF. The J gene is TRBJ1-2, the V gene TRBV11-2; 8 positions agree with TRBD1. Germline lookup yields CDR1 SGHAT and CDR2 FQNNGV. V lost 5 bases to trimming and J lost 4 bases; unmatched junction nucleotides: 12. The CDR3 loop spans 16 amino acids.

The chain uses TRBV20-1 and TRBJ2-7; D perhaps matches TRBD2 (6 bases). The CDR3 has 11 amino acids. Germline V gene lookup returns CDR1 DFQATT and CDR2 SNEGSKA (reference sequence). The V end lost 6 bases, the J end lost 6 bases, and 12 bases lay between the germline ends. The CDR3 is CSAARGSEQYF. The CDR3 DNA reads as TGCAGTGCAGCCCGGGGGTCCGAGCAGTACTTC.

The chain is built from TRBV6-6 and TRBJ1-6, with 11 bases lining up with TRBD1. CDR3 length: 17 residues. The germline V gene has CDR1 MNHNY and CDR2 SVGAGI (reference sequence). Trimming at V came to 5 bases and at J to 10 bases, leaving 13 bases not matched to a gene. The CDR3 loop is CASSLGTGGNPWSPLHF. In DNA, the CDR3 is TGTGCCAGCAGTCTAGGGACAGGGGGAAACCCTTGGTCACCCCTCCACTTT.

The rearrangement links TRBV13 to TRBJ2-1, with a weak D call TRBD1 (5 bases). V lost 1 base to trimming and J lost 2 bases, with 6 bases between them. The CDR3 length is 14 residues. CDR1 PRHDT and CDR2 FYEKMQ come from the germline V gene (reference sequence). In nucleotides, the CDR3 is TGTGCCAGCAGCTTAGCAGGGACCTACAATGAGCAGTTCTTC. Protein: CASSLAGTYNEQFF.

CDR3 in amino acids: CASSERDRGRGELFF. DNA of the CDR3: TGTGCCAGCAGTGAACGGGACAGGGGCAGGGGGGAGCTGTTTTTT. The rearrangement links TRBV6-1 to TRBJ2-2; 10 bases agree with TRBD1. Per the germline V gene, CDR1 is MNHNS and CDR2 is SASEGT. This CDR3 contains 15 residues. The J segment lost 8 bases and the V segment lost 2 bases, leaving 5 bases of the junction unmatched.

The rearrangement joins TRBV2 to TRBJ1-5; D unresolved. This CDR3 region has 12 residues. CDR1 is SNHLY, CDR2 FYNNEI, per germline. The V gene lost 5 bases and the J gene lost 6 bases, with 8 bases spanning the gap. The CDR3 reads CASSTEAQPQHF. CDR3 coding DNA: TGTGCCAGCAGTACTGAGGCTCAGCCCCAGCATTTT.

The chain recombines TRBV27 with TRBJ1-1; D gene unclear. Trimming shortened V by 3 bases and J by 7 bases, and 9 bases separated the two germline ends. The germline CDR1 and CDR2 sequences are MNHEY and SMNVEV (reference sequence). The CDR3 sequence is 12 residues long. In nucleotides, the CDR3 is TGTGCCAGCAGTTTCAAGCGCGGTGAAGCTTTCTTT. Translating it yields CASSFKRGEAFF.